Listed below are T cell receptor beta chains from one sample, sequenced in a study of blood T cell repertoires in COVID-19. Using immunoSEQ multiplex PCR, the repertoire was profiled, and TCRdb retains in-frame clones only, with some absent. The sample has about 150,000 clones, 60% to 80% seen once. The sequencing input was peripheral blood. The receptors come from a man between 50 and 59 years old with active or convalescent COVID-19. Each CDR3 is given with its conserved first and last residue. The order of the fields is J gene, V gene, D gene, clone size, CDR3 DNA, CDR3 protein. A D gene is named only where the DNA matches it firmly. Clone size is not always given. Where it is, it says once, few, many or a class for expanded clones.

j_gene: TRBJ1-6; v_gene: TRBV9; d_gene: NA; abundance: NA; CDR3nt: TGTGCCAGCAGTGACAGGTTAGATTCACCCCTCCACTTT; CDR3aa: CASSDRLDSPLHF
j_gene: TRBJ2-1; v_gene: TRBV9; d_gene: NA; abundance: NA; CDR3nt: TGTGCCAGCAGCACCCGAGTAGTCGATGAGCAGTTCTTC; CDR3aa: CASSTRVVDEQFF
j_gene: TRBJ2-5; v_gene: TRBV4-1; d_gene: TRBD1; abundance: NA; CDR3nt: TGCGCCAGCAGCCAAACAGGGGTGGTTATGGAAGAGACCCAGTACTTC; CDR3aa: CASSQTGVVMEETQYF
j_gene: TRBJ2-7; v_gene: TRBV7-3; d_gene: TRBD1; abundance: few; CDR3nt: TGTGCCAGCAGCTTATTGGGACAGGGTTACGAGCAGTACTTC; CDR3aa: CASSLLGQGYEQYF
j_gene: TRBJ1-1; v_gene: TRBV12-3/TRBV12-4; d_gene: NA; abundance: NA; CDR3nt: TGTGCCAGCAGTTTAGCTTTAAACACTGAAGCTTTCTTT; CDR3aa: CASSLALNTEAFF
j_gene: TRBJ2-2; v_gene: TRBV3-1/TRBV3-2; d_gene: NA; abundance: NA; CDR3nt: TGTGCCAGCAGCCCCCTCGGCGGATACGGTACCGGGGAGCTGTTTTTT; CDR3aa: CASSPLGGYGTGELFF
j_gene: TRBJ1-1; v_gene: TRBV9; d_gene: NA; abundance: NA; CDR3nt: TGTGCCAGCAGCGCGAGCGAGGGCACTGAAGCTTTCTTT; CDR3aa: CASSASEGTEAFF
j_gene: TRBJ2-5; v_gene: TRBV6-5; d_gene: NA; abundance: once; CDR3nt: TGTGCCAGCAGTTACGGGGCAGGCCTGCGGGAGACCCAGTACTTC; CDR3aa: CASSYGAGLRETQYF
j_gene: TRBJ2-3; v_gene: TRBV28; d_gene: TRBD1; abundance: NA; CDR3nt: TGTGCCAGCAGTTGGGGACAGTCTAGCACAGATACGCAGTATTTT; CDR3aa: CASSWGQSSTDTQYF
j_gene: TRBJ2-7; v_gene: TRBV10-3; d_gene: TRBD1; abundance: NA; CDR3nt: TGTGCCATCAGTACCGGGACAGGGGACCACGAGCAGTACTTC; CDR3aa: CAISTGTGDHEQYF
j_gene: TRBJ2-3; v_gene: TRBV19; d_gene: NA; abundance: few; CDR3nt: TGTGCCAGTAATATACGGGGTGGCACAGATACGCAGTATTTT; CDR3aa: CASNIRGGTDTQYF
j_gene: TRBJ2-2; v_gene: TRBV7-2; d_gene: NA; abundance: NA; CDR3nt: TGTGCCAGCAGCTACACTACGGGGTTCACCGGGGAGCTGTTTTTT; CDR3aa: CASSYTTGFTGELFF
j_gene: TRBJ2-7; v_gene: TRBV5-6; d_gene: TRBD1; abundance: NA; CDR3nt: TGTGCCACCACCAAGGACAGGGGTTACGAGCAGTACTTC; CDR3aa: CATTKDRGYEQYF
j_gene: TRBJ2-2; v_gene: TRBV10-3; d_gene: TRBD2; abundance: NA; CDR3nt: TGTGCCATCAGTGAGTTCAGGACTAGCGGGAGCACCGGGGAGCTGTTTTTT; CDR3aa: CAISEFRTSGSTGELFF
j_gene: TRBJ2-3; v_gene: TRBV5-8; d_gene: TRBD1; abundance: NA; CDR3nt: TGTGCCAGCATCGATCCGGGACAGGGGGCGAAAGATACGCAGTATTTT; CDR3aa: CASIDPGQGAKDTQYF
j_gene: TRBJ2-2; v_gene: TRBV15; d_gene: TRBD1; abundance: once; CDR3nt: TGTGCCACCAGCAGGACCACGGACAGGAAGAACACCGGGGAGCTGTTTTTT; CDR3aa: CATSRTTDRKNTGELFF
j_gene: TRBJ2-5; v_gene: TRBV24-1; d_gene: TRBD2; abundance: NA; CDR3nt: TGTGCCACCAGTGATGCGACTAGCTGGGTGACCCAGTACTTC; CDR3aa: CATSDATSWVTQYF
j_gene: TRBJ2-4; v_gene: TRBV19; d_gene: TRBD1; abundance: NA; CDR3nt: TGTGCCAGTAGTATCCCGGGACAGGGGGGAAACATTCAGTACTTC; CDR3aa: CASSIPGQGGNIQYF
j_gene: TRBJ2-7; v_gene: TRBV27; d_gene: NA; abundance: NA; CDR3nt: TGTGCCAGCAGTTCTTGGACAACTAACGAGCAGTACTTC; CDR3aa: CASSSWTTNEQYF
j_gene: TRBJ2-5; v_gene: TRBV5-1; d_gene: TRBD1; abundance: NA; CDR3nt: TGCGCCAGCAGCTCCGGGACAGGGGTATGGGAGACCCAGTACTTC; CDR3aa: CASSSGTGVWETQYF
j_gene: TRBJ2-5; v_gene: TRBV28; d_gene: NA; abundance: NA; CDR3nt: TGTGCCAGCAGTTTATGGTTGCAGGGGGAGACCCAGTACTTC; CDR3aa: CASSLWLQGETQYF
j_gene: TRBJ1-1; v_gene: TRBV28; d_gene: TRBD1; abundance: NA; CDR3nt: TGTGCCAGCAGTTTGGTAAGCAGGGGGTCCCACACTGAAGCTTTCTTT; CDR3aa: CASSLVSRGSHTEAFF
j_gene: TRBJ2-7; v_gene: TRBV19; d_gene: TRBD2; abundance: NA; CDR3nt: TGTGCCAGTAGTGGGGAACTAGCGGGAGGGCCGGAGGAGCAGTACTTC; CDR3aa: CASSGELAGGPEEQYF
j_gene: TRBJ1-3; v_gene: TRBV12-3/TRBV12-4; d_gene: TRBD1; abundance: NA; CDR3nt: TGTGCCAGCAGCACAGGGGTGGGAAACACCATATATTTT; CDR3aa: CASSTGVGNTIYF
j_gene: TRBJ2-5; v_gene: TRBV9; d_gene: TRBD1; abundance: NA; CDR3nt: TGTGCCAGCAGCGTATCGGGGGGGCGGGGCGGCGGAGGGACAGGGGACCAAGAGACCCAGTACTTC; CDR3aa: CASSVSGGRGGGGTGDQETQYF
j_gene: TRBJ2-7; v_gene: TRBV24-1; d_gene: NA; abundance: NA; CDR3nt: TGTGCCACCAGTGATGAGTCCAGGGAGCAGTACTTC; CDR3aa: CATSDESREQYF
j_gene: TRBJ1-1; v_gene: TRBV27; d_gene: TRBD1; abundance: NA; CDR3nt: TGTGCCAGCAGAATACAGGGGCTGAACACTGAAGCTTTCTTT; CDR3aa: CASRIQGLNTEAFF
j_gene: TRBJ2-1; v_gene: TRBV7-3; d_gene: TRBD1; abundance: NA; CDR3nt: TGTGCCAGCAGCTTAGGGACAGGGGATCAATACAATGAGCAGTTCTTC; CDR3aa: CASSLGTGDQYNEQFF
j_gene: TRBJ2-4; v_gene: TRBV6-5; d_gene: NA; abundance: NA; CDR3nt: TGTGCCAGCAGGCCGGGACTGGTAGCCAAAAACATTCAGTACTTC; CDR3aa: CASRPGLVAKNIQYF
j_gene: TRBJ2-1; v_gene: TRBV11-2; d_gene: TRBD1; abundance: NA; CDR3nt: TGTGCCAGCAGCTCAACAGGGGCAACAGGGAATGAGCAGTTCTTC; CDR3aa: CASSSTGATGNEQFF
j_gene: TRBJ1-2; v_gene: TRBV6-5; d_gene: NA; abundance: once; CDR3nt: TGTGCCAGCAACACAGTGGATTCCTATGGCTACACCTTC; CDR3aa: CASNTVDSYGYTF
j_gene: TRBJ2-3; v_gene: TRBV6-4; d_gene: NA; abundance: once; CDR3nt: TGTGCCAGCAGTGTAGATGGGGGCGGCACAGATACGCAGTATTTT; CDR3aa: CASSVDGGGTDTQYF
j_gene: TRBJ2-7; v_gene: TRBV7-9; d_gene: NA; abundance: NA; CDR3nt: TGTGCCAGCAGCCCCGGAGACCACGAGCAGTACTTC; CDR3aa: CASSPGDHEQYF
j_gene: TRBJ2-7; v_gene: TRBV10-3; d_gene: NA; abundance: NA; CDR3nt: TGTGCCATCAGTGGCACCCCGACAGGACTCTACGAGCAGTACTTC; CDR3aa: CAISGTPTGLYEQYF
j_gene: TRBJ2-3; v_gene: TRBV4-1; d_gene: NA; abundance: few; CDR3nt: TGCGCCAGCAGCCAAGAACTAGGAGGGAGAGATACGCAGTATTTT; CDR3aa: CASSQELGGRDTQYF
j_gene: TRBJ1-5; v_gene: TRBV9; d_gene: NA; abundance: once; CDR3nt: TGTGCCAGCAGCGCAGGACAGCTCAATCAGCCCCAGCATTTT; CDR3aa: CASSAGQLNQPQHF
j_gene: TRBJ1-2; v_gene: TRBV7-9; d_gene: TRBD1; abundance: NA; CDR3nt: TGTGCCAGCAGTCCGGGACAGGGGACAATCAACTATGGCTACACCTTC; CDR3aa: CASSPGQGTINYGYTF
j_gene: TRBJ2-3; v_gene: TRBV10-3; d_gene: NA; abundance: NA; CDR3nt: TGTGCCATCAGTGAGGGGGCCAGTGCAGATACGCAGTATTTT; CDR3aa: CAISEGASADTQYF
j_gene: TRBJ1-2; v_gene: TRBV11-3; d_gene: NA; abundance: NA; CDR3nt: TGTGCCAGCAGCTTAGAAGGAGGGTATGGCTACACCTTC; CDR3aa: CASSLEGGYGYTF
j_gene: TRBJ2-1; v_gene: TRBV6-5; d_gene: NA; abundance: NA; CDR3nt: TGTGCCAGCAGTACGGCACTAGCAAGGAATGAGCAGTTCTTC; CDR3aa: CASSTALARNEQFF
j_gene: TRBJ1-2; v_gene: TRBV5-4; d_gene: TRBD1; abundance: NA; CDR3nt: TGTGCCAGCAGCTCAGGGACAGGATCAGGCTATGGCTACACCTTC; CDR3aa: CASSSGTGSGYGYTF
j_gene: TRBJ1-5; v_gene: TRBV6-4; d_gene: NA; abundance: NA; CDR3nt: TGTGCCAGCATGATGGGCCCTAGCAATCAGCCCCAGCATTTT; CDR3aa: CASMMGPSNQPQHF
j_gene: TRBJ2-1; v_gene: TRBV5-7; d_gene: TRBD2; abundance: NA; CDR3nt: TGTGCCAGCCCCCGGGGGGACGCGGACAATGAGCAGTTCTTC; CDR3aa: CASPRGDADNEQFF
j_gene: TRBJ2-7; v_gene: TRBV4-2; d_gene: NA; abundance: few; CDR3nt: TGTGCCAGCAGCCAAGAATTGACTCGCTACGAGCAGTACTTC; CDR3aa: CASSQELTRYEQYF
j_gene: TRBJ2-5; v_gene: TRBV5-4; d_gene: TRBD2; abundance: NA; CDR3nt: TGTGCCAGCAGCTCTCTAGGACTAGCGGGAGAGCAAGAGACCCAGTACTTC; CDR3aa: CASSSLGLAGEQETQYF
j_gene: TRBJ2-1; v_gene: TRBV28; d_gene: TRBD2; abundance: NA; CDR3nt: TGTGCCAGCAGTCCACGATTGGCTAGCGGGAGCCGTGGTGAGCAGTTCTTC; CDR3aa: CASSPRLASGSRGEQFF
j_gene: TRBJ2-2; v_gene: TRBV24-1; d_gene: TRBD2; abundance: NA; CDR3nt: TGTGCCACCAGTGATTTGAGGCTAGCGGGAGGCCCCGGGGAGCTGTTTTTT; CDR3aa: CATSDLRLAGGPGELFF
j_gene: TRBJ1-1; v_gene: TRBV7-9; d_gene: NA; abundance: NA; CDR3nt: TGTGCCAGCAATTTTCACGGCGGGGACACTGAAGCTTTCTTT; CDR3aa: CASNFHGGDTEAFF
j_gene: TRBJ1-1; v_gene: TRBV21-1; d_gene: NA; abundance: once; CDR3nt: TGTGCCAGCCCGGAACGGGACACTGAAGCTTTCTTT; CDR3aa: CASPERDTEAFF
j_gene: TRBJ2-1; v_gene: TRBV7-7; d_gene: TRBD2; abundance: NA; CDR3nt: TGTGCTAGCAGCCCCTCAGCGGGAGCTTTTTACAATGAGCAGTTCTTC; CDR3aa: CASSPSAGAFYNEQFF
j_gene: TRBJ1-1; v_gene: TRBV30; d_gene: TRBD1; abundance: once; CDR3nt: TGTGCCTGGCCCGGGACAGGGGGCACTGAAGCTTTCTTT; CDR3aa: CAWPGTGGTEAFF
j_gene: TRBJ1-1; v_gene: TRBV28; d_gene: TRBD1; abundance: NA; CDR3nt: TGTGCCAGCAGTACCTGGACAGGGAACACTGAAGCTTTCTTT; CDR3aa: CASSTWTGNTEAFF
j_gene: TRBJ2-1; v_gene: TRBV19; d_gene: NA; abundance: NA; CDR3nt: TGTGCCAGTAGTATGGGGCCAGGGCCGGATGAGCAGTTCTTC; CDR3aa: CASSMGPGPDEQFF
j_gene: TRBJ2-1; v_gene: TRBV5-1; d_gene: NA; abundance: NA; CDR3nt: TGCGCCAGCAGCTTCGTCAGAAATTACTACAATGAGCAGTTCTTC; CDR3aa: CASSFVRNYYNEQFF
j_gene: TRBJ2-1; v_gene: TRBV5-4; d_gene: TRBD2; abundance: NA; CDR3nt: TGTGCCAGCAGCCTACGACTAGCGGGAGACAATGAGCAGTTCTTC; CDR3aa: CASSLRLAGDNEQFF